One T cell receptor (beta chain) is described in this entry. This clonotype was counted ten times or more. Its antigen is currently not known. No base quality information exists; no much larger clone differs at one position. The TCR beta CDR3 regions were amplified from RNA transcripts. A first-round RT-PCR of the TCR CDR3 used the HTBI primer set with the Qiagen OneStep RT-PCR kit. A second multiplex PCR round built the libraries, followed by size selection and purification. Sequencing of the libraries was done on an Illumina HiSeq2000 using paired-end 100 bp reads. In the source study's methods: SOAPnuke was used to process the raw data, with reads discarded if the reads contained adapters or uncalled bases, had a mean Phred below 15, or lacked an exact constant-primer or identifier match. High-quality paired reads were merged using COPE v1.2.5, and each unique nucleotide sequence was defined as a clonotype. Clonotypes were aligned to IMGT TRBV, TRBD and TRBJ reference segments using MiTCR v1.1. The analysis included only V-J combinations with a frequency above 0.0001, which together covered around 99% of the repertoires. A TCS score was defined as the ratio of F50 (clonal expansion) to E x V (chaos), with BLOSUM62-based TCRdist applied between CDR3 peptides within each V-J. Welch's t-statistics and random forest reduced around 510 V-J features to around 14, which were used in a naive Bayes classifier (R e1071). TCRdb reran the public reads through fastp at Q25 and MiXCR, keeping productive beta chains. Every entry covers one CDR3 protein and lists the most common genes and DNA from its rows. TCRdb, not the original authors, processed these V and J calls. For this sample there are a few hundred thousand distinct CDR3 sequences; around 18% appear just once. Less than 45% of the sample is taken by the ten largest.

Ophthalmopathy patients had moderately to severely active disease, with a Clinical Activity Score of 3 or more, a NOSPECS grade of 4 or more, and a disease duration of less than 3 months. Patients with uncontrolled infections, other autoimmune diseases, pregnancy or lactation were excluded. Diagnoses were based on clinical symptoms, serum thyroxine and TRAb, thyroid ultrasound and orbital computed tomography. Ficoll-Paque density gradient centrifugation was used to isolate PBMCs from approximately 10 ml of fresh peripheral blood. Total RNA was extracted using Trizol reagent, and RNA quality was assessed on an Agilent 2100 Bioanalyzer. The CDR3, from cysteine to phenylalanine, totals 16 residues. Only the CDR3 DNA stays, 48 bases, in frame from base 1. The V end loses 0 bases and the J end loses 3 bases, and a stretch of 15 bases separates them. As encoded in the germline V gene, CDR1 is SGHRS while CDR2 is YFSETQ.

This specimen comes from a study of T cells in Graves' hyperthyroidism and ophthalmopathy (dated 2019 in TCRdb). With respect to the entire study: Peripheral blood samples were taken at the time of initial diagnosis, prior to any treatment. Thyroid tissue and blood T-cell repertoires from six Graves' hyperthyroidism patients were also compared in the study. The roughly 91 discovery patients were randomly divided into training and test sets at a 7:3 ratio. A discovery cohort of about 100 patients, about 43 with Graves' ophthalmopathy and 55 to 60 with stable Graves' hyperthyroidism, was used to find distinguishing TCR V-J signatures. The paper reports TCR Vbeta CDR3 sequencing of some 140 peripheral blood samples: over 40 ophthalmopathy, about 75 hyperthyroidism and 17 progressor patients. After sampling, hyperthyroidism patients received methimazole starting at 30 mg daily, and ophthalmopathy patients received high-dose intravenous methylprednisolone. An independent validation cohort of some 18 hyperthyroidism patients and more than 15 patients who later progressed to ophthalmopathy tested prospective prediction of ophthalmopathy. Broad study findings and their caveats: In validation, the model predicted progression to ophthalmopathy a median of about 6 months before onset, with about 64% sensitivity and roughly 79% specificity. Sample size was not statistically predetermined, and investigators were not blinded to group allocation. Ophthalmopathy was separated from stable hyperthyroidism by a 13 V-J signature model, with 85% to 90% sensitivity and roughly 81% specificity obtained in cross-validation and 80%/75% obtained in testing. Blood samples also contained most of the expanded thyroid clonotypes (frequency above 0.001), which suggests that blood repertoires may reflect thyroid immune responses.

The chain is made from TRBV5-1 and TRBJ1-1; no D gene can be assigned with confidence. The clonotype was recovered from a man aged 18-30 years with Graves' ophthalmopathy. Sequencing was carried out using blood. The nucleotide sequence is TGCGCCAGCAGCTTGGGTGGGTTTTTTAATCACACTGAAGCTTTCTTT. This gives the protein CASSLGGFFNHTEAFF.